These T cell receptor beta chains were read from a single sample in a study of beta chain features in type 1 diabetes. Libraries were prepared by immunoSEQ multiplex PCR; TCRdb keeps only in-frame clonotypes and omits some of them. The sample lists under 90,000 clones, 30% to 40% occurring once. Source material: stem cell memory CD4+ T cells from blood. Every receptor here comes from a woman between 18 and 29 years old in good health. Each CDR3 is given with its conserved first and last residue. Fields, in order: J gene, clone size, CDR3 length, D gene, V gene, CDR3 DNA, CDR3 protein. D genes are given only for firm matches. Clone size appears in some rows only: once, few, many, or a class for an expanded clone.

TRBJ2-3	-	16	TRBD2	TRBV7-9	TGTGCCAGCAGCTCCTCCGGGACTAGCGTCACAGATACGCAGTATTTT	CASSSSGTSVTDTQYF
TRBJ1-2	few	15	-	TRBV11-2	TGTGCCAGCAGCTTAGATTGGCAGGGCTTCTATGGCTACACCTTC	CASSLDWQGFYGYTF
TRBJ2-3	-	15	TRBD1	TRBV7-3	TGTGCCAGCAGGCCACCCGGGACAGGGACCGATACGCAGTATTTT	CASRPPGTGTDTQYF
TRBJ2-5	-	15	-	TRBV11-2	TGTGCCAGCAGCTCCCGGACAGGGTCGGCGGGGGAGCAGTACTTC	CASSSRTGSAGEQYF
TRBJ2-3	few	15	-	TRBV6-5	TGTGCCAGCAGCAGGACAGCGTATGTCACAGATACGCAGTATTTT	CASSRTAYVTDTQYF
TRBJ1-2	-	17	-	TRBV5-1	TGCGCCAGCAGCTTGGCCCTTGGCCTCAGGGGTAACTATGGCTACACCTTC	CASSLALGLRGNYGYTF
TRBJ2-1	few	15	-	TRBV7-9	TGTGCCAGCAGCTTAAGAGGGTCTGCTTACAATGAGCAGTTCTTC	CASSLRGSAYNEQFF
TRBJ2-3	-	12	-	TRBV7-6	TGTGCCAGCAGCCCGAGCACAGATACGCAGTATTTT	CASSPSTDTQYF
TRBJ2-3	-	17	TRBD2	TRBV4-3	TGCGCCAGCAGCCAAGGCGGGGGATCCTCGGGCACAGATACGCAGTATTTT	CASSQGGGSSGTDTQYF
TRBJ1-1	few	13	-	TRBV7-2	TGTGCCAGCAGCTCCGACAGAAACACTGAAGCTTTCTTT	CASSSDRNTEAFF
TRBJ2-7	-	15	TRBD2	TRBV5-1	TGCGCCAGCAGCTTGGGGGCGGGAGCAAACTACGAGCAGTACTTC	CASSLGAGANYEQYF
TRBJ1-2	few	12	-	TRBV4-1	TGCGCCAGCAGCCACACAGGCTATGGCTACACCTTC	CASSHTGYGYTF
TRBJ2-1	-	15	TRBD2	TRBV6-1	TGTGCCAGCAGTGAACCCGCGGGAGGAAACGATGAGCAGTTCTTC	CASSEPAGGNDEQFF
TRBJ1-1	-	15	TRBD1	TRBV5-1	TGCGCCAGCAGCGGAAGGACAGGAGGGAACACTGAAGCTTTCTTT	CASSGRTGGNTEAFF
TRBJ2-3	once	17	TRBD2	TRBV9	TGTGCCAGCAGCGTATCCCCAAGAGCGGGAGCGGGAGATACGCAGTATTTT	CASSVSPRAGAGDTQYF
TRBJ1-4	-	14	-	TRBV5-1	TGCGCCAGCAGCTCACAGCCTATAGGTGAAAAACTGTTTTTT	CASSSQPIGEKLFF
TRBJ2-5	few	14	-	TRBV7-9	TGTGCCAGCAGCTTTGGACAGCCTGGGGAGACCCAGTACTTC	CASSFGQPGETQYF
TRBJ1-1	-	14	-	TRBV5-1	TGCGCCAGCAGCTCTTCGGGACAGAACACTGAAGCTTTCTTT	CASSSSGQNTEAFF
TRBJ2-7	once	12	TRBD2	TRBV6-1	TGTGCCAGCATTGGGGCGGGAGACGAGCAGTACTTC	CASIGAGDEQYF
TRBJ1-2	-	15	TRBD1	TRBV29-1	TGCAGCGTCCGAGGACAGGGGGCGGTGAACTATGGCTACACCTTC	CSVRGQGAVNYGYTF
TRBJ2-3	many	15	TRBD2	TRBV11-2	TGTGCCAGCAGCTTGGTAGCGGGCTTCACAGATACGCAGTATTTT	CASSLVAGFTDTQYF
TRBJ1-5	few	14	-	TRBV5-1	TGCGCCAGCAGAAGAGAGGCGGGAAGCCAGCCCCAGCATTTT	CASRREAGSQPQHF
TRBJ1-2	-	14	-	TRBV10-3	TGTGCCATCAGTGGCGCAGGGGAGGGATATGGCTACACCTTC	CAISGAGEGYGYTF
TRBJ2-3	few	17	TRBD2	TRBV5-4	TGTGCCAGCAGCACCGCTAGCGGGAGGCCACACACAGATACGCAGTATTTT	CASSTASGRPHTDTQYF
TRBJ2-1	-	17	TRBD2	TRBV6-1	TGTGCCAGCAGTGACTTTAGCGGGAGGGCCTCCTACAATGAGCAGTTCTTC	CASSDFSGRASYNEQFF
TRBJ1-1	-	14	-	TRBV7-9	TGTGCCAGCAGCCCACAGGGAATGAACACTGAAGCTTTCTTT	CASSPQGMNTEAFF
TRBJ2-4	few	16	-	TRBV6-5	TGTGCCAGCAGTTCCCCGCGGGCCCGAAGAGGGAACATTCAGTACTTC	CASSSPRARRGNIQYF
TRBJ1-4	-	15	-	TRBV18	TGTGCCAGCTCCCCCCTGGCAGGGCCCGGTGAAAAACTGTTTTTT	CASSPLAGPGEKLFF
TRBJ2-5	-	14	TRBD1	TRBV6-5	TGTGCCAGCAGTTACACGGACAGGCTGAAGACCCAGTACTTC	CASSYTDRLKTQYF
TRBJ2-3	-	16	TRBD2	TRBV5-4	TGTGCCAGCAGCCTACTAGCGGGGGGGCCGACGGATACGCAGTATTTT	CASSLLAGGPTDTQYF
TRBJ2-3	-	17	TRBD2	TRBV5-4	TGTGCCAGCAGCCGAGGAAATAGCGGGACCAGCACAGATACGCAGTATTTT	CASSRGNSGTSTDTQYF
TRBJ2-1	many	15	TRBD1	TRBV7-2	TGTGCCAGCAGCTACGACAGGGGGCGACACAATGAGCAGTTCTTC	CASSYDRGRHNEQFF
TRBJ1-2	-	16	TRBD1	TRBV7-2	TGTGCCAGCAGCTTAGGCCCGGGACAGCCCTACTATGGCTACACCTTC	CASSLGPGQPYYGYTF
TRBJ2-1	few	13	-	TRBV19	TGTGCCAGTAGTGATACTAGTAACCATGAGCAGTTCTTC	CASSDTSNHEQFF
TRBJ2-7	many	14	TRBD1	TRBV11-2	TGTGCCAGCAGCTTTGGGACAGGACCTAGAGAGCAGTACTTC	CASSFGTGPREQYF
TRBJ1-5	-	14	TRBD1	TRBV19	TGTGCCAGTAGGTCGGACAGGGCCAAAAAGCCCCAGCATTTT	CASRSDRAKKPQHF
TRBJ2-1	-	13	TRBD2	TRBV18	TGTGCCAGCTCCCGGGGGGGCTTAAATGAGCAGTTCTTC	CASSRGGLNEQFF
TRBJ1-1	-	17	TRBD1	TRBV10-2	TGCGCCAGCAGGGATACTGGGACAGCCGGCATGAACACTGAAGCTTTCTTT	CASRDTGTAGMNTEAFF
TRBJ2-5	-	11	-	TRBV2	TGTGCCAGCACTCCACAGGGAGCCCAGTACTTC	CASTPQGAQYF
TRBJ1-1	few	13	-	TRBV19	TGTGCCAGTAGTCCCCAATTGGCTACTGAAGCTTTCTTT	CASSPQLATEAFF
TRBJ2-7	-	14	-	TRBV4-1	TGCGCCAGCAGTCGAACGTTGACAGGCTCCGAGCAGTACTTC	CASSRTLTGSEQYF
TRBJ1-1	-	16	-	TRBV4-1	TGCGCCAGCAGCCAAGACCGGGGTGCACTTAACACTGAAGCTTTCTTT	CASSQDRGALNTEAFF
TRBJ1-2	few	12	-	TRBV30	TGTGCCTGGAGTACGAACTTCTATGGCTACACCTTC	CAWSTNFYGYTF
TRBJ1-2	-	12	-	TRBV2	TGTGCCAGCAGCCGGACAGAGACGGGCTACACCTTC	CASSRTETGYTF
TRBJ1-1	few	15	TRBD1	TRBV18	TGTGCCAGCTCACGACCGGACAGGGGAGGCACTGAAGCTTTCTTT	CASSRPDRGGTEAFF
TRBJ2-1	few	16	TRBD2	TRBV9	TGTGCCAGCAGCCCTGCGGGGCTAGCGGGGGGCAGCGAGCAGTTCTTC	CASSPAGLAGGSEQFF
TRBJ1-2	-	13	-	TRBV6-5	TGTGCCAGCAGTTACGGGCCCGAATATGGCTACACCTTC	CASSYGPEYGYTF
TRBJ1-2	many	12	TRBD1	TRBV29-1	TGCAGCGTCGACAGGGAAGGCTATGGCTACACCTTC	CSVDREGYGYTF
TRBJ1-2	medium-sized	15	TRBD1	TRBV7-3	TGTGCCAGCAGCTTAACGGGCGGGACAGTTTATGGCTACACCTTC	CASSLTGGTVYGYTF
TRBJ1-5	few	13	-	TRBV6-5	TGTGCCAGCAGTGGACAGCTCAATCAGCCCCAGCATTTT	CASSGQLNQPQHF
TRBJ2-2	-	16	TRBD1	TRBV7-3	TGTGCCAGCGCAATCGCGACAGGGGTCAACACCGGGGAGCTGTTTTTT	CASAIATGVNTGELFF
TRBJ1-2	-	15	-	TRBV6-6	TGTGCCAGCAGTCTACAGGGAAGCTCTATACATGGCTACACCTTC	CASSLQGSSIHGYTF
TRBJ2-7	-	13	TRBD2	TRBV6-5	TGTGCCACCGGACTAGCGGGGGATTACGAGCAGTACTTC	CATGLAGDYEQYF
TRBJ2-5	-	15	TRBD1	TRBV2	TGTGCCAGCAGGGGTACAGGGGCGAGACAAGAGACCCAGTACTTC	CASRGTGARQETQYF
TRBJ2-3	many	15	TRBD2	TRBV4-3	TGCGCCAGCAGCCAAGAGTGGACTAGCGCCTATACGCAGTATTTT	CASSQEWTSAYTQYF